These T cell receptor beta chains were read from a single sample in a study of T cells in Graves' hyperthyroidism and ophthalmopathy. TCRdb passed the multiplex PCR reads through MiXCR, listing each CDR3 protein once. In the table there are more than 500,000 distinct CDR3 sequences, around 15% of which are singletons. Source material: blood. The receptors were gathered from a woman aged 25 to 39 with Graves' hyperthyroidism. Both conserved end residues are part of each CDR3. A D gene is named only where the DNA matches it firmly. Clone size is shown for a subset of rows, as once, few, many or a class of expanded clone.

v_call,clone_size,cdr3_length,d_call,j_call,cdr3_nt,cdr3_aa
TRBV5-1,.,14,.,TRBJ2-7,TGCGCCAGCAGGAAAGGGGATGAGTACGACGAGCAGTACTTC,CASRKGDEYDEQYF
TRBV19,few,14,TRBD1,TRBJ2-7,TGTGCCAGTAGTATTGGACAGGGATCCTACGAGCAGTACTTC,CASSIGQGSYEQYF
TRBV5-5,few,14,.,TRBJ2-1,TGTGCCAGCAGCCGGGGAGGCGACTACAATGAGCAGTTCTTC,CASSRGGDYNEQFF
TRBV11-2,few,18,TRBD2,TRBJ2-2,TGTGCCAGCACTTTAGGGGCTAGCGGGAGGAGGTGGACCGGGGAGCTGTTTTTT,CASTLGASGRRWTGELFF
TRBV9,many,13,.,TRBJ2-1,TGTGCCAGCAGCGTAGCTACAGGCAATGAGCAGTTCTTC,CASSVATGNEQFF
TRBV5-6,many,14,.,TRBJ1-1,TGTGCCAGCAGCACCCGTCGGGTTAGAACTGAAGCTTTCTTT,CASSTRRVRTEAFF
TRBV27,many,12,.,TRBJ1-5,TGTGCCAGCAGTCCCCCGAGAGGGCCCCAGCATTTT,CASSPPRGPQHF
TRBV3-1,.,16,TRBD2,TRBJ2-5,TGTGCCAGCAGCCAAGGGGGACTAGCGGGAGCAGAGACCCAGTACTTC,CASSQGGLAGAETQYF
TRBV29-1,many,12,.,TRBJ1-1,TGCAGCGCCCTGGACGTAAACACTGAAGCTTTCTTT,CSALDVNTEAFF
TRBV30,.,15,TRBD2,TRBJ2-1,TGTGCCTGGAGTGTCTCAGCGGGGGTGAACAATGAGCAGTTCTTC,CAWSVSAGVNNEQFF
TRBV6-2/TRBV6-3,.,14,TRBD1,TRBJ1-2,TGTGCCAGCAGTTACCCGGGACAGGCCTATGGCTACACCTTC,CASSYPGQAYGYTF
TRBV7-3,many,13,TRBD2,TRBJ2-1,TGTGCCAGCAGCTTAGGGACTAGCGATGAGCAGTTCTTC,CASSLGTSDEQFF
TRBV13,many,14,.,TRBJ1-1,TGTGCCAGCAGCTTAGGCAGAGGGGTCACTGAAGCTTTCTTT,CASSLGRGVTEAFF
TRBV7-2,many,12,.,TRBJ2-5,TGTGCCAGCAGCGGGCCGGAAGAGACCCAGTACTTC,CASSGPEETQYF
TRBV6-1,many,14,.,TRBJ1-6,TGTGCCAGCAGTGAGGGGGCAGGGAATTCACCCCTCCACTTT,CASSEGAGNSPLHF
TRBV9,.,15,.,TRBJ1-1,TGTGCCAGCAGCCCAGTACACCCGGTGAACACTGAAGCTTTCTTT,CASSPVHPVNTEAFF